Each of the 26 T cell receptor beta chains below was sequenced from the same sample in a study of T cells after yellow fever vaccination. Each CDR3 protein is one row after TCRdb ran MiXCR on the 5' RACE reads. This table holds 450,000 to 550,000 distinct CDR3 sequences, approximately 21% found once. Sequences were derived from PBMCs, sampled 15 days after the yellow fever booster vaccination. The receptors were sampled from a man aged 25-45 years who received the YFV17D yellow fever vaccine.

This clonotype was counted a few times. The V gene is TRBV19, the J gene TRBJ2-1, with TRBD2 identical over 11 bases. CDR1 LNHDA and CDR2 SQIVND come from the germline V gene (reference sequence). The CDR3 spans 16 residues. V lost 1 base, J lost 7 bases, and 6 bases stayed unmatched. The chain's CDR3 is CASSIVAGGNPNEQFF. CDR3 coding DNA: TGTGCCAGTAGTATAGTAGCGGGAGGGAACCCTAATGAGCAGTTCTTC.

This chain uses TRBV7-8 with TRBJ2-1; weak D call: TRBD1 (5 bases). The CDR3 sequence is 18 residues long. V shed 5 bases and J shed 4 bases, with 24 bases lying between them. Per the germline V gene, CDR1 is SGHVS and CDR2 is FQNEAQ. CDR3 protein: CASSPSEGHLMGYNEQFF. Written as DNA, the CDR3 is TGTGCCAGCAGCCCATCGGAAGGACACCTAATGGGATACAATGAGCAGTTCTTC.

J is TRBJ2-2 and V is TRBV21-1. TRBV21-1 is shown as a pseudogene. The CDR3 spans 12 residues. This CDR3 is CASPNSTGELFF. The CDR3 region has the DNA TGTGCCAGCCCTAATTCGACCGGGGAGCTGTTTTTT.

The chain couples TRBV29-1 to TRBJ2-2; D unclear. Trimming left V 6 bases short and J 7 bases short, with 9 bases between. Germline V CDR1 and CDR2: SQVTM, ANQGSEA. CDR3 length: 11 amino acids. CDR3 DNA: TGCAGCGTAAGCGCTGGCGGGGAGCTGTTTTTT. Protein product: CSVSAGGELFF.

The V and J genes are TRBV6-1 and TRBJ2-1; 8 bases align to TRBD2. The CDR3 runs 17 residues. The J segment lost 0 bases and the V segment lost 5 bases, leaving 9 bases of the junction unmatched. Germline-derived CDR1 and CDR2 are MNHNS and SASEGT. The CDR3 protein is CASSPRAGTSSYNEQFF. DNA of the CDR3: TGTGCCAGCAGTCCTCGCGCCGGGACTAGCTCCTACAATGAGCAGTTCTTC.

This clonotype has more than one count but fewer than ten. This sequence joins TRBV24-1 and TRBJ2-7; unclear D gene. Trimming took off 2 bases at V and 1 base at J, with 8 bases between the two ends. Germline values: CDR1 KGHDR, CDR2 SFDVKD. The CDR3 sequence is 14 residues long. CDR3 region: CATSDSQKSYEQYF. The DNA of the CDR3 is TGTGCCACCAGTGATTCCCAGAAATCCTACGAGCAGTACTTC.

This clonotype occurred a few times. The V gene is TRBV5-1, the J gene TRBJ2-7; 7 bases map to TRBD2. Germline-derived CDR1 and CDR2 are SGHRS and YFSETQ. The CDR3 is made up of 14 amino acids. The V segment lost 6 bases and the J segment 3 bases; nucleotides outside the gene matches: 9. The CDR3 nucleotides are TGCGCCAGCACCCTAGCGGAAGGAATCTACGAGCAGTACTTC. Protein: CASTLAEGIYEQYF.

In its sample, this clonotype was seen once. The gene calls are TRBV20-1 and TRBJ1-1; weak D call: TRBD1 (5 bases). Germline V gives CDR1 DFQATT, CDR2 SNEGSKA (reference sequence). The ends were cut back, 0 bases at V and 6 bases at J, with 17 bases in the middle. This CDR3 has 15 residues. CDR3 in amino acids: CSARDATEGRPEAFF. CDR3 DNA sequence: TGCAGTGCTAGAGATGCGACGGAGGGGAGGCCTGAAGCTTTCTTT.

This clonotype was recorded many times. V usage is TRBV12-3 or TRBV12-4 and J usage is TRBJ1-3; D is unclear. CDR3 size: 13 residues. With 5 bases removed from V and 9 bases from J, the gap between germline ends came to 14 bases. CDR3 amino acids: CASSIRAWGTIYF. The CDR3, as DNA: TGTGCCAGCAGTATAAGGGCCTGGGGCACCATATATTTT.

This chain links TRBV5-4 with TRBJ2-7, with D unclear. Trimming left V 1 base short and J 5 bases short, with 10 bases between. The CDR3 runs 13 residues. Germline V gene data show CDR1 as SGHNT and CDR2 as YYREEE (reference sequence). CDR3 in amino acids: CASSLRSRNEQYF. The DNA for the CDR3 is TGTGCCAGCAGCTTGAGATCAAGGAACGAGCAGTACTTC.

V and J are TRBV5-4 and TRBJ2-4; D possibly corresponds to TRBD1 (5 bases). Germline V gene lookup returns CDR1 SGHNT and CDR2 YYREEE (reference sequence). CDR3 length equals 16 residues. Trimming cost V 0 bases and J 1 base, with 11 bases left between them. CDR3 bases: TGTGCCAGCAGCTTGGAGGGGCTTGGGGCCAAAAACATTCAGTACTTC. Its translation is CASSLEGLGAKNIQYF.

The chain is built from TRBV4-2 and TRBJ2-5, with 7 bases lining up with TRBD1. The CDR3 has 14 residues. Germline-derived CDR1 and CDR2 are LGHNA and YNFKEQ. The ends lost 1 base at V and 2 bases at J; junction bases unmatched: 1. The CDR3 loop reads CASSQVDRQETQYF. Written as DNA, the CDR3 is TGTGCCAGCAGCCAAGTGGACAGGCAAGAGACCCAGTACTTC.

For the CDR3, the DNA is TGTGCCAGCAGCGACCAGGGGGAATCCGGGGAGCTGTTTTTT. It is translated as CASSDQGESGELFF. The rearrangement joins TRBV9 to TRBJ2-2, with 7 bases aligning to TRBD1. There are 14 residues in the CDR3. Per the germline V gene, CDR1 is SGDLS and CDR2 is YYNGEE. Trimming at V came to 3 bases and at J to 6 bases, leaving 5 bases not matched to a gene.

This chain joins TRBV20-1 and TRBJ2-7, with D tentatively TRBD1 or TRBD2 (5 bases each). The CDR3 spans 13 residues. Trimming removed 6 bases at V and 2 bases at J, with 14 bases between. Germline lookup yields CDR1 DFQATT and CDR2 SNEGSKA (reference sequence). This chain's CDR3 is CSAPGALTYEQYF. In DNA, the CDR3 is TGCAGTGCCCCCGGGGCTTTGACCTACGAGCAGTACTTC.

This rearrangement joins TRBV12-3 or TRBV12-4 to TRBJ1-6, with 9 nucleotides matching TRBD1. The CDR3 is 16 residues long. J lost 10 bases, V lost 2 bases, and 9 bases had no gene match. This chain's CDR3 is CASSLLGQGPRSPLHF. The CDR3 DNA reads TGTGCCAGCAGTTTATTGGGACAGGGTCCACGATCACCCCTCCACTTT.

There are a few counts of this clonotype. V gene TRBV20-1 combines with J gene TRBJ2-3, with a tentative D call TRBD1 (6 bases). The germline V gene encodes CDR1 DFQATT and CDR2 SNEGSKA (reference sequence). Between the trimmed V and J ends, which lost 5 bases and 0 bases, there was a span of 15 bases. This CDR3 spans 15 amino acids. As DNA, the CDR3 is TGCAGTGCTCTCTCCAGCAGGGGCAGCACAGATACGCAGTATTTT. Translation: CSALSSRGSTDTQYF.

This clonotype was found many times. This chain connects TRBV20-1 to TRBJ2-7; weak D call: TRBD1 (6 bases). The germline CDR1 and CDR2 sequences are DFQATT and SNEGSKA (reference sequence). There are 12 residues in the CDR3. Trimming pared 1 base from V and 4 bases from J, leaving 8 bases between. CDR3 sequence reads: CSARGQAYEQYF. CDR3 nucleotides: TGCAGTGCTAGAGGACAGGCGTACGAGCAGTACTTC.

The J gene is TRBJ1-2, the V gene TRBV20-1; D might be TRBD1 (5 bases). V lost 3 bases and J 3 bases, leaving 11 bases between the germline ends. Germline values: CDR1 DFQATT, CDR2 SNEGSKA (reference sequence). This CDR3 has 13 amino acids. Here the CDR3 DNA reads TGCAGTGCTAGGTCCGGGACCCACTATGGCTACACCTTC. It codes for CSARSGTHYGYTF.

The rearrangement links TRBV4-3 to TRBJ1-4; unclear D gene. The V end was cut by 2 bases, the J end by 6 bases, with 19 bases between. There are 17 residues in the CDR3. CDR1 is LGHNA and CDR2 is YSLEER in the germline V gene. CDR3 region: CASSQFSGRSLHEKLFF. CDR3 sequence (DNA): TGCGCCAGCAGCCAATTTTCGGGAAGGAGCCTACATGAAAAACTGTTTTTT.

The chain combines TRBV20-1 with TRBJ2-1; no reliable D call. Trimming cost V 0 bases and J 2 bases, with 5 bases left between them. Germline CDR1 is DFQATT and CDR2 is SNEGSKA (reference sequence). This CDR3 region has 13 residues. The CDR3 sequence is CSARDSAYNEQFF. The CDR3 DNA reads TGCAGTGCTAGAGACTCAGCCTACAATGAGCAGTTCTTC.

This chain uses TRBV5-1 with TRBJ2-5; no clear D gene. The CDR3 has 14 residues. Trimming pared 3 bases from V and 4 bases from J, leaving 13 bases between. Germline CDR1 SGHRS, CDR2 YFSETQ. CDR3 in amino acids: CASSSGLRPETQYF. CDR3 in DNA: TGCGCCAGCAGCTCGGGCCTCCGGCCAGAGACCCAGTACTTC. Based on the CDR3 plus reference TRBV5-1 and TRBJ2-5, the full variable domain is KAGVTQTPRYLIKTRGQQVTLSCSPISGHRSVSWYQQTPGQGLQFLFEYFSETQRNKGNFPGRFSGRQFSNSRSEMNVSTLELGDSALYLCASSSGLRPETQYFGPGTRLLVL.

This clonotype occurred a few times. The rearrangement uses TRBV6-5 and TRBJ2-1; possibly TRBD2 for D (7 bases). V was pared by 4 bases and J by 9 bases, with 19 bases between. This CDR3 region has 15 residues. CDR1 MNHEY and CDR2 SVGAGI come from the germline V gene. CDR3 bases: TGTGCCAGCAGTTTAGCGGGTCACGGGGGGCTTGAGCAGTTCTTC. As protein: CASSLAGHGGLEQFF.

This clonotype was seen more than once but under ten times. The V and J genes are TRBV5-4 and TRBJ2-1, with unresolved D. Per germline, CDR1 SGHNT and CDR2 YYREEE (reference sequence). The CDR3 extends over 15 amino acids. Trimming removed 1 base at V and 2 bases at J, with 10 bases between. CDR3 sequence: CASSLIGSPYNEQFF. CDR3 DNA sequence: TGTGCCAGCAGCTTGATAGGGTCCCCCTACAATGAGCAGTTCTTC.

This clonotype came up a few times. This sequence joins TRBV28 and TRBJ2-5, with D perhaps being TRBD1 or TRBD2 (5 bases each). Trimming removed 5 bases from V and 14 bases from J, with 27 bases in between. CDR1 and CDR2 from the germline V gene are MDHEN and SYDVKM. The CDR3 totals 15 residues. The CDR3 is CASSEPGTEKIQGYF. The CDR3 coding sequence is TGTGCCAGCAGTGAGCCCGGGACGGAGAAAATCCAGGGATACTTC. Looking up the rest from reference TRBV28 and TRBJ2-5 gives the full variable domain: DVKVTQSSRYLVKRTGEKVFLECVQDMDHENMFWYRQDPGLGLRLIYFSYDVKMKEKGDIPEGYSVSREKKERFSLILESASTNQTSMYLCASSEPGTEKIQGYFGPGTRLLVL.

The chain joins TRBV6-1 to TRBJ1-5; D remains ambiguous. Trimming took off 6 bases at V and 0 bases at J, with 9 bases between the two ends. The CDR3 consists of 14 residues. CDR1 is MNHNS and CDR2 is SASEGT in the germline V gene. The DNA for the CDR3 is TGTGCCAGCAGGGCTGAGAGTAGCAATCAGCCCCAGCATTTT. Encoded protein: CASRAESSNQPQHF.

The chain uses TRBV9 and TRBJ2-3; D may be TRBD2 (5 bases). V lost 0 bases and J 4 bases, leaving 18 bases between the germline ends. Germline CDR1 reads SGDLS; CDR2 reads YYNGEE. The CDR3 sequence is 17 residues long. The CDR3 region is CASSVASASRFADTQYF. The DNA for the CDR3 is TGTGCCAGCAGCGTAGCTTCGGCTAGCAGGTTCGCAGATACGCAGTATTTT.